Shown below are 18 T cell receptor beta chains from a single sample sequenced in a study of T cells of healthy individuals. Using its own MiXCR run on the 5' RACE reads, TCRdb lists one record per CDR3 protein. The table includes under 70,000 distinct CDR3 sequences, roughly 14% detected once. These receptors all come from a human donor in good health.

This clonotype was observed many times. The J gene is TRBJ2-1, the V gene TRBV6-4; D gene unclear. V lost 2 bases to trimming and J lost 0 bases, with 11 bases between them. The CDR3 loop spans 16 amino acids. Per germline, CDR1 MRHNA and CDR2 SNTAGT. CDR3 loop: CASSDHDRHSYNEQFF. The DNA for the CDR3 is TGTGCCAGCAGTGACCACGACCGACACTCCTACAATGAGCAGTTCTTC.

This clonotype was counted many times. The rearrangement uses TRBV19 and TRBJ2-6, with a weak D call TRBD1 (5 bases). This CDR3 spans 19 amino acids. Trimming pared 5 bases from V and 0 bases from J, leaving 20 bases between. CDR1 is LNHDA, CDR2 SQIVND, per germline (reference sequence). The CDR3 protein is CASSAYSGINPSGANVLTF. The CDR3 region has the DNA TGTGCCAGTAGTGCCTACTCAGGGATAAACCCCTCTGGGGCCAACGTCCTGACTTTC.

This clonotype was counted ten times or more. The V and J genes are TRBV19 and TRBJ1-5, with a weak D call TRBD1 (5 bases). The CDR3 consists of 14 residues. CDR1 and CDR2 (germline): LNHDA, SQIVND (reference sequence). V gave up 0 bases and J gave up 7 bases, with 10 bases separating them. The CDR3 DNA reads TGTGCCAGTAGTATAGATAGGGACCCACAGCCCCAGCATTTT. Translated, it gives CASSIDRDPQPQHF.

This clonotype qualifies as large. CDR3 nucleotides: TGTGCCAGCAGCCCCGCCACAGATGTGAGTTACACCTTC. This translates into CASSPATDVSYTF. The V gene is TRBV3-1, the J gene TRBJ1-2; the D is unclear. V lost 4 bases to trimming and J lost 11 bases, with 17 bases between them. The CDR3 length is 13 residues. Germline V gene sequence: CDR1 LGHDT, CDR2 YNNKEL (reference sequence).

There are many counts of this clonotype. This rearrangement joins TRBV6-1 to TRBJ1-2; the D is unclear. The germline CDR1 and CDR2 sequences are MNHNS and SASEGT. V lost 4 bases and J 8 bases, leaving 17 bases between the germline ends. The CDR3 is 14 amino acids. In DNA form, the CDR3 reads TGTGCCAGCAGTGTCGGAGCGAACTTCCAGGGCTACACCTTC. Amino acid sequence: CASSVGANFQGYTF.

This clonotype was seen a handful of times. The V call is TRBV7-8, the J call TRBJ2-7; TRBD2 agrees at 14 bases. The V gene end was trimmed by 5 bases and the J gene end by 3 bases; junction bases not matched to a gene: 3. Per the germline V gene, CDR1 is SGHVS and CDR2 is FQNEAQ. The CDR3 has 15 amino acids. The CDR3 region has the DNA TGTGCCAGCAGCCACGGGACTAGCGGGAGCTACGAGCAGTACTTC. Protein product: CASSHGTSGSYEQYF.

V gene TRBV12-3 or TRBV12-4 combines with J gene TRBJ1-1; D gene ambiguous. The CDR3 loop spans 15 amino acids. Trimming took 5 bases from V and 2 from J, leaving 15 bases between them. The CDR3 sequence is CASSRTGVTNTEAFF. The CDR3 bases are TGTGCCAGCAGTCGGACGGGAGTAACTAACACTGAAGCTTTCTTT.

The J gene is TRBJ2-7, the V gene TRBV24-1, with a weak D call TRBD2 (5 bases). The CDR3 has 13 amino acids. V was shortened by 4 bases and J by 7 bases, with 13 bases between the two germline ends. CDR1 and CDR2 (germline): KGHDR, SFDVKD. CDR3 nucleotide sequence: TGTGCCACCAGTGACTTGGACCGGGGTGAGCAGTACTTC. This encodes CATSDLDRGEQYF.

This clonotype occurred a few times. The chain recombines TRBV20-1 with TRBJ1-5; TRBD1 aligns across 7 bases. The germline V gene has CDR1 DFQATT and CDR2 SNEGSKA (reference sequence). The junction had 15 bases not matched to a gene; V was cut back by 6 bases and J by 1 base. CDR3 length: 17 residues. The CDR3: CSAQKIGGTASNQPQHF. The DNA for the CDR3 is TGCAGTGCCCAAAAGATCGGTGGGACAGCGAGCAATCAGCCCCAGCATTTT.

The chain has TRBV19 and TRBJ2-7; 10 bases are a match to TRBD1. Trimming at V came to 3 bases and at J to 5 bases, leaving 10 bases not matched to a gene. Per germline, CDR1 LNHDA and CDR2 SQIVND (reference sequence). CDR3 length: 16 residues. CDR3 nucleotides: TGTGCCAGTAGTATTCGTCCTGGGACAGGGGCGGACGAGCAGTACTTC. Translating gives CASSIRPGTGADEQYF.

V gene TRBV7-9 combines with J gene TRBJ2-5; TRBD1 might be the D (5 bases). CDR3 length: 14 residues. Trimming pared 5 bases from V and 4 bases from J, leaving 14 bases between. Germline assignment: CDR1 SEHNR and CDR2 FQNEAQ (reference sequence). This CDR3 reads CASSPQGFGETQYF. CDR3 nucleotides: TGTGCCAGCAGCCCTCAGGGATTCGGAGAGACCCAGTACTTC.

V gene TRBV7-2 combines with J gene TRBJ2-1; a possible D gene is TRBD2 (5 bases). This CDR3 has 17 amino acids. The V end lost 4 bases, the J end lost 5 bases, and 21 bases lay between the germline ends. Per the germline V gene, CDR1 is SGHTA and CDR2 is FQGNSA. This CDR3 reads CASSSKTGVILHNEQFF. The CDR3 nucleotides read TGTGCCAGCAGCTCCAAAACCGGGGTAATCTTGCACAATGAGCAGTTCTTC.

This clonotype has a count of ten or more. The V and J genes are TRBV5-5 and TRBJ2-5, with D possibly being TRBD2 (6 bases). The germline V gene has CDR1 SGHKS and CDR2 YYEKEE (reference sequence). CDR3 length: 14 residues. Deletions cut 3 bases from V and 3 bases from J, with 12 bases between. CDR3 in amino acids: CASSWRAREETQYF. In DNA, the CDR3 is TGTGCCAGCAGCTGGAGGGCCAGGGAAGAGACCCAGTACTTC.

This chain connects TRBV20-1 to TRBJ1-3; D is uncertain. CDR1 DFQATT and CDR2 SNEGSKA come from the germline V gene (reference sequence). The CDR3 is 13 residues long. The V gene lost 3 bases and the J gene lost 2 bases, with 8 bases spanning the gap. The CDR3: CSASPGTGNTIYF. CDR3 coding DNA: TGCAGTGCTAGTCCGGGAACTGGAAACACCATATATTTT.

Remarks on this clonotype: This sequence may be a read error, since a much larger clone differs from it by one base. This chain connects TRBV9 to TRBJ2-5; D might be TRBD1 or TRBD2, each matching 5 bases. The germline gives CDR1 SGDLS, CDR2 YYNGEE. The CDR3 extends over 15 amino acids. V dropped 0 bases and J dropped 5 bases, with 14 bases sitting between them. CDR3 in amino acids: CASSVVSGTGETQYF. The CDR3 nucleotides read TGTGCCAGCAGCGTAGTGTCGGGAACAGGCGAGACCCAGTACTTC.

This clonotype was observed at least ten times. The J gene is TRBJ2-3, the V gene TRBV7-7, with 8 bases matching TRBD2. Per the germline V gene, CDR1 is SSHAT and CDR2 is FNYEAQ (reference sequence). CDR3 length: 18 residues. The V gene end was trimmed by 5 bases and the J gene end by 2 bases; junction bases not matched to a gene: 15. This chain's CDR3 is CASSPSLLAGGSTDTQYF. As DNA, the CDR3 is TGTGCCAGCAGCCCGAGTTTATTGGCGGGGGGCTCCACAGATACGCAGTATTTT.

This clonotype was seen at least ten times. This sequence joins TRBV6-5 and TRBJ2-4; D remains unclear. This CDR3 comprises 13 residues. Per the germline V gene, CDR1 is MNHEY and CDR2 is SVGAGI. V shed 7 bases and J shed 0 bases, with 7 bases lying between them. The CDR3 DNA sequence: TGTGCCAGCACCGGGCCAGCCAAAAACATTCAGTACTTC. This gives the protein CASTGPAKNIQYF.

This chain uses TRBV5-6 with TRBJ2-7; unclear D gene. The CDR3 has 12 residues. CDR1 is SGHDT, CDR2 YYEEEE, per germline. V lost 0 bases and J 4 bases, leaving 5 bases between the germline ends. This chain's CDR3 is CASSLGLYEQYF. CDR3 bases: TGTGCCAGCAGCTTGGGTCTGTACGAGCAGTACTTC.